The T cell receptor (beta chain) under discussion was sequenced for a study of preoperative IRX-2 immunotherapy in early breast cancer. TCRdb keeps only in-frame clones here, not all; method: immunoSEQ multiplex PCR. The data contain approximately 100,000 clones, 70% to 90% of them singletons. V was cut by 2 bases and J by 1 base, with 11 bases left in between. The CDR3 spans 15 residues. The treatment was: preoperative locoregional IRX-2 cytokine immunotherapy. Preoperative locoregional IRX-2 cytokine immunotherapy was tested in the phase Ib source study. The specimen comprised tumor tissue, sampled after IRX-2 immunotherapy. The TCR sequence derives from a human donor with breast cancer. The chain combines TRBV6-7 with TRBJ2-5, with no clear D. TRBV6-7 has ORF status, its function being uncertain. CDR3 loop: CASSYGLGSQETQYF. Here the CDR3 DNA reads TGTGCCAGCAGTTACGGTCTGGGGTCCCAAGAGACCCAGTACTTC.